This record covers a single TCR beta chain. The sample is drawn from a study of blood T cell repertoires in COVID-19. Study-wide context: Donors in the United States, Italy and Spain gave samples during acute or convalescent COVID-19. T cells, B-cell-depleted T cells, or PBMCs supplied cDNA or gDNA.

The ends were cut back, 2 bases at V and 1 base at J, with 8 bases in the middle. This CDR3 comprises 14 residues. Per germline, CDR1 MNHEY and CDR2 SMNVEV (reference sequence). The protocol was immunoSEQ multiplex PCR, while the TCRdb copy is restricted to in-frame clones and leaves out a portion. Of about 310,000 clones in the sample, 85% to 90% were seen once. The sequenced material came from peripheral blood. The gene calls are TRBV27 and TRBJ1-1; D might be TRBD1 (6 bases). The sequence was obtained from a woman aged 30 to 39 with COVID-19, enrolled during active disease. As DNA, the CDR3 is TGTGCCAGCAGTTTAGGGACACCGAACACTGAAGCTTTCTTT. It translates to CASSLGTPNTEAFF.